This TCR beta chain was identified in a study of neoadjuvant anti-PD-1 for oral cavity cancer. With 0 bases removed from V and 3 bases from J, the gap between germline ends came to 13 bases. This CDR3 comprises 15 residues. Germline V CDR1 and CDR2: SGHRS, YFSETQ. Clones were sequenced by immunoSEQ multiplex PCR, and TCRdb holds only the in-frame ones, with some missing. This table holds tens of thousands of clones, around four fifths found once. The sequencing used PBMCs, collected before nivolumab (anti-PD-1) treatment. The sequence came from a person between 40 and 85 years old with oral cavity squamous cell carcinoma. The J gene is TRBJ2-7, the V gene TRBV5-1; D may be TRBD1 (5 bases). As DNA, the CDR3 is TGCGCCAGCAGCTTGGGGGGATTGGACAACTACGAGCAGTACTTC. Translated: CASSLGGLDNYEQYF.